This T cell receptor beta chain was observed in a study of tumor and adjacent non-tumor tissue in lung cancer. RNA was extracted from bulk tissue without any cell sorting. The normal lung tissue was taken more than 3 cm from the tumor edge. A note on this clonotype: Its antigen is not identified.

General study points: Tumor repertoires had a smaller top 100 clone share than normal lung. Shorter survival was associated with higher TCR diversity in tumors. Compared with tumor, normal lung showed significantly lower TCR diversity.

TCRbeta libraries were built with three rounds of nested PCR, modified from ARM-PCR. A single record per CDR3 protein comes from TCRdb applying MiXCR to the multiplex PCR reads. The table lists tens of thousands of distinct CDR3 sequences, about 63% of them singletons. The CDR3 spans 14 residues. CDR1 MDHEN and CDR2 SYDVKM come from the germline V gene. The specimen was distant non-tumor lung tissue. The chain is built from TRBV28 and TRBJ2-7; no clear D. The source of this sequence is a man aged 65 to 79 with non-small cell lung cancer. CDR3 residues: CGNMGLGMGLKQYF. Written as DNA, the CDR3 is TGTGGCAACATGGGCTTGGGTATGGGCCTCAAGCAGTACTTC.